The source of this T cell receptor beta chain is a study of human T cells and chemical hapten exposure. This clonotype has only a few counts. This CDR3 spans 20 amino acids. The germline gives CDR1 DFQATT, CDR2 SNEGSKA (reference sequence). V lost 0 bases, J lost 1 base, and 13 bases stayed unmatched. Via MiXCR, TCRdb re-called the RACE reads, giving one row per CDR3 protein. The sample lists about 190,000 distinct CDR3 sequences; about 22% were seen once. The time point here: patch test 3, about 24 weeks after DPC sensitization. Treatment reported: therapeutic diphenylcyclopropenone sensitization with weekly scalp DPC.

The chain has TRBV20-1 and TRBJ2-3; TRBD2 aligns across 13 bases. This TCR came from a woman in her 40s with alopecia areata. Some clones in this sample may be carry-over from other donors' samples. Material: whole blood, obtained in connection with sensitization to the hapten diphenylcyclopropenone (DPC). CDR3 sequence: CSARDLSGLAGESGTDTQYF. Written as DNA, the CDR3 is TGCAGTGCTAGAGATTTGTCCGGACTAGCGGGAGAGTCTGGCACAGATACGCAGTATTTT.